What follows is one T cell receptor (beta chain) and its context. Its antigen is currently unknown. The data stem from a study of siplizumab effects on memory and regulatory T cells. Study results and caveats: Apparently key alloresponse contributors, naive T cells also seemed more diverse than memory cells. Proof of suppressive function in proliferating Tregs from siplizumab cultures was not established. Of the alloreactive clones, only a minor fraction mapped to unstimulated subsets.

The assay covered 85,000 to 100,000 TCR templates per sample. Generated by immunoSEQ multiplex PCR, the TCRdb table keeps only in-frame clones and is missing some. The sample consists of approximately 50,000 clones, about 94% of them appearing once. The V gene's germline CDR1 is WNHNN and CDR2 SYGVQD (reference sequence). V lost 1 base and J lost 0, with 13 bases in between. This CDR3 spans 16 amino acids. This clonotype was sampled from a human donor in good health. Material: CD8+ T cells sorted from blood. This sequence joins TRBV10-1 and TRBJ2-7; the D gene is possibly TRBD2 (5 bases). The CDR3 coding sequence is TGCGCCAGCAGTGAGTGGTCGACTACTCCCTCCTACGAGCAGTACTTC. This gives the protein CASSEWSTTPSYEQYF.